This TCR beta chain derives from a study of naive and memory T cell subsets. With 6 bases clipped from V and 7 bases from J, the junction kept 6 bases outside the gene matches. CDR3 length: 12 amino acids. Germline V gives CDR1 SNHLY, CDR2 FYNNEI. Two oligonucleotides, mixed equimolar, formed the beta constant-region primer covering TRBC1 and TRBC2. Nested alpha and beta constant-region primers with the SP2 primer drove four PCR rounds on ligated cDNA. TCRdb analysed the UMI-ligation and nested PCR reads with MiXCR anew, one entry per CDR3 protein. The top ten hold around 2.7% of the sample, which has roughly 100,000 distinct CDR3 sequences, around 13% seen once. Notes on the study in general: A few larger clonotypes appeared in naive repertoires, especially CD8, possibly memory cells re-expressing CD45RA.

This clonotype was counted at least ten times. Its antigen is currently unknown. The clonotype originates from a human donor in good health. The material sequenced was naive CD8+ T cells from blood. The chain has TRBV2 and TRBJ2-7, with 7 positions matching TRBD1. Here the CDR3 DNA reads TGTGCCAGCAGGGGACAGAGGATGGAGCAGTACTTC. This codes for CASRGQRMEQYF.